This T cell receptor (beta chain) was found in a study of blood T cell repertoires in COVID-19. About the research overall: Italy, Spain and the United States were the sources of the convalescent and acute COVID-19 samples. In each case, the material was cDNA or gDNA derived from T cells, B-cell-depleted T cells, or PBMCs.

CDR3 length equals 13 residues. Germline V gene sequence: CDR1 SGHRS, CDR2 YFSETQ. The V end was cut by 3 bases, the J end by 3 bases, with 9 bases between. In the authors' workflow: Using reference gene primer amplification, nucleated cell counts were estimated. The table came from immunoSEQ multiplex PCR; TCRdb's copy has only in-frame clones and leaves some out. Clone size and V and J calls were adopted from that table, with D and trimming inferred from the DNA. The profile shows 300,000 or so clones, 75% to 90% of them singletons. The TCR was taken from a woman aged 35 to 49 with acute or convalescent COVID-19. The sequenced material came from peripheral blood. The chain uses TRBV5-1 and TRBJ1-1; tentatively, D is TRBD1 (5 bases). DNA of the CDR3: TGCGCCAGCAGCTCAGACAGTTACACTGAAGCTTTCTTT. This encodes CASSSDSYTEAFF.